The 5 T cell receptor beta chains below come from one sample, sequenced in a study of blood T cell repertoires in COVID-19. Libraries were prepared by immunoSEQ multiplex PCR; TCRdb keeps only in-frame clonotypes and omits some of them. In the table there are approximately 32,000 clones, around 88% of which are singletons. The sequencing input was peripheral blood. The source is a woman in her 70s with active COVID-19.

V usage is TRBV19 and J usage is TRBJ2-5; D not resolved. Germline-derived CDR1 and CDR2 are LNHDA and SQIVND (reference sequence). The CDR3 length is 12 residues. The germline V and J ends were trimmed by 0 bases and 5 bases, with 4 bases remaining between them. In DNA, the CDR3 is TGTGCCAGTAGTATAGACCGGGAGACCCAGTACTTC. Residues: CASSIDRETQYF. Based on the CDR3 plus reference TRBV19 and TRBJ2-5, the full variable domain is DGGITQSPKYLFRKEGQNVTLSCEQNLNHDAMYWYRQDPGQGLRLIYYSQIVNDFQKGDIAEGYSVSREKKESFPLTVTSAQKNPTAFYLCASSIDRETQYFGPGTRLLVL.

This chain uses TRBV6-6 with TRBJ1-6; D gene ambiguous. With 7 bases removed from V and 3 bases from J, the gap between germline ends came to 7 bases. The CDR3 has 13 amino acids. Germline values: CDR1 MNHNY, CDR2 SVGAGI (reference sequence). The CDR3 spells CASIASYNSPLHF. CDR3 in DNA: TGTGCCAGCATCGCCAGCTATAATTCACCCCTCCACTTT.

This sequence joins TRBV7-2 and TRBJ1-2, with 9 bases aligning to TRBD1. Per germline, CDR1 SGHTA and CDR2 FQGNSA. This CDR3 comprises 15 residues. V lost 4 bases, J lost 5 bases, and 8 bases stayed unmatched. The CDR3 sequence is CASSYLVGTGYGYTF. The CDR3 region has the DNA TGTGCCAGCAGCTATCTGGTAGGGACAGGGTATGGCTACACCTTC.

The gene calls are TRBV27 and TRBJ2-2, with 7 nucleotides matching TRBD1. V lost 4 bases, J lost 4 bases, and 9 bases stayed unmatched. CDR3 size: 16 residues. CDR1 MNHEY and CDR2 SMNVEV come from the germline V gene (reference sequence). The chain's CDR3 is CASSWETGVTTGELFF. CDR3 in DNA: TGTGCCAGCAGTTGGGAAACAGGGGTGACCACCGGGGAGCTGTTTTTT.

The chain is built from TRBV30 and TRBJ2-2; 7 positions match TRBD2. Per germline, CDR1 GTSNPN and CDR2 SVGIG (reference sequence). The CDR3 is 14 amino acids. The CDR3 here is CATRFGGNIGELFF. The CDR3 nucleotides read TGTGCAACGAGATTCGGGGGGAATATCGGGGAGCTGTTTTTT.